Listed here are 18 T cell receptor beta chains from one sample, sequenced in a study of spatial heterogeneity in lung cancer. Stated time point: sample taken at primary tumor resection. TCRdb recomputed calls from the 5' RACE reads with MiXCR, one row per CDR3 protein. The data show tens of thousands of distinct CDR3 sequences, approximately 3.1% seen once. The source was normal lung tissue next to the tumor, collected at surgery. Source of these receptors: a male donor with early-stage non-small cell lung cancer.

The table lists this clonotype with many counts. J is TRBJ1-5 and V is TRBV7-8; D is undetermined. The CDR3 length is 12 residues. CDR1 and CDR2 (germline): SGHVS, FQNEAQ. V dropped 3 bases and J dropped 3 bases, with 3 bases sitting between them. CDR3 residues: CASSFPNQPQHF. In DNA, the CDR3 is TGTGCCAGCAGCTTCCCCAATCAGCCCCAGCATTTT.

This clonotype was detected ten times or more. The CDR3 nucleotides read TGTGCCAGCTCACCAACAGTGAGCTCCTATAATTCACCCCTCCACTTT. Protein: CASSPTVSSYNSPLHF. V usage is TRBV18 and J usage is TRBJ1-6; D is unresolved. The CDR3 is 16 amino acids. V dropped 2 bases and J dropped 0 bases, with 8 bases sitting between them. Germline V lookup: CDR1 KGHSH, CDR2 LQKENI.

As concerns this clonotype: This sequence may be a read error, since a much larger clone differs from it by one base. V is TRBV20-1 and J is TRBJ2-2, with 7 bases fitting TRBD2. CDR1 is DFQATT, CDR2 SNEGSKA, per germline (reference sequence). CDR3 length: 14 residues. The chain's CDR3 is CGARRGRATGELFF. The CDR3 coding sequence is TGCGGTGCTAGGCGCGGGAGAGCCACCGGGGAGCTGTTTTTT.

This clonotype has more than one count but fewer than ten. The chain links TRBV6-6 to TRBJ1-3; D is uncertain. V was clipped by 0 bases and J by 1 base, with 7 bases between them. This CDR3 contains 15 residues. Germline-derived CDR1 and CDR2 are MNHNY and SVGAGI (reference sequence). CDR3 coding DNA: TGTGCCAGCAGTTACTCGAGTAGATCTGGAAACACCATATATTTT. It codes for CASSYSSRSGNTIYF.

This clonotype was counted only a few times. This chain uses TRBV7-3 with TRBJ1-2, with 9 bases that match TRBD1. This CDR3 spans 13 amino acids. Germline CDR1 is SGHTA and CDR2 is FQGTGA. V was clipped by 5 bases and J by 4 bases; unmatched bases: 2. The CDR3 bases are TGTGCCAGCAGCGCGGGACAGGGCTATGGCTACACCTTC. It encodes CASSAGQGYGYTF.

This clonotype was seen repeatedly, ten times or more. The rearrangement joins TRBV6-5 to TRBJ2-2; tentatively, D is TRBD1 (5 bases). Germline CDR1 and CDR2: MNHEY and SVGAGI. This CDR3 comprises 15 residues. V lost 6 bases and J lost 3, with 14 bases in between. Here the CDR3 reads CASRYRQIDTGELFF. DNA of the CDR3: TGTGCCAGCAGATACAGACAGATCGACACCGGGGAGCTGTTTTTT.

This clonotype was counted many times. The chain uses TRBV20-1 and TRBJ2-1; maybe TRBD2 (6 bases). The CDR3 runs to 14 residues. CDR1 DFQATT and CDR2 SNEGSKA come from the germline V gene (reference sequence). Trimming cost V 5 bases and J 6 bases, with 17 bases left between them. CDR3 loop: CSARGNQGSNEQFF. The CDR3 nucleotides read TGCAGTGCTCGGGGGAACCAAGGTTCCAATGAGCAGTTCTTC.

This clonotype was counted ten times or more. The rearrangement uses TRBV6-2 or TRBV6-3 and TRBJ2-2, with D possibly matching TRBD2 (7 bases). The CDR3 has 15 amino acids. Germline V CDR1 and CDR2: MNHEY, SVGEGT. CDR3 amino acids: CATKGGAGNTGELFF. The CDR3 nucleotides are TGTGCTACCAAAGGGGGGGCCGGGAACACCGGGGAGCTGTTTTTT.

The V call is TRBV29-1, the J call TRBJ2-3; no definite D call. The CDR3 has 13 residues. CDR1 is SQVTM and CDR2 is ANQGSEA in the germline V gene. Trimming left V 2 bases short and J 2 bases short, with 8 bases between. CDR3 bases: TGCAGCGTTGAAATCTACACCACAGATACGCAGTATTTT. Translating gives CSVEIYTTDTQYF.

At least ten counts were recorded for this clonotype. The rearrangement joins TRBV27 to TRBJ1-6; no firm D call. Between the trimmed V and J ends, which lost 3 bases and 13 bases, there was a span of 10 bases. Germline CDR1 MNHEY, CDR2 SMNVEV (reference sequence). This CDR3 is built from 12 residues. The CDR3 is CASSFHGSPLHF. For the CDR3, the DNA is TGTGCCAGCAGTTTTCACGGTTCGCCCCTCCACTTT.

This clonotype was recorded at least ten times. This sequence joins TRBV7-9 and TRBJ2-2; D tentatively fits TRBD1 or TRBD2 (6 bases each). The germline V and J ends were trimmed by 1 base and 6 bases, with 21 bases remaining between them. Germline loops: CDR1 SEHNR, CDR2 FQNEAQ (reference sequence). This CDR3 spans 18 amino acids. The DNA of the CDR3 is TGTGCCAGCAGCTTAGGGGGCGGGACAACACCCGGCGCCGGGGAGCTGTTTTTT. This codes for CASSLGGGTTPGAGELFF.

About this clonotype: The junction departs from germline at one end; a sequencing error may be responsible. This chain uses TRBV7-3 with TRBJ2-1; 13 bases line up with TRBD2. The CDR3 loop spans 15 amino acids. Germline CDR1 reads SGHTA; CDR2 reads FQGTGA. The CDR3 nucleotides read TGTGCCTGCAGCTTGTCCAGGACTAGCGGGAGAGAGCAGTTCTTC. Translated: CACSLSRTSGREQFF.

This clonotype was picked up many times. CDR3 sequence: CAGRGEPGELFF. The CDR3 DNA reads TGTGCCGGCCGAGGGGAGCCCGGGGAGCTGTTTTTT. The gene calls are TRBV2 and TRBJ2-2; the D call may be TRBD1 or TRBD2 (5 bases each). Deletions cut 11 bases from V and 6 bases from J, with 13 bases between. Germline CDR1 and CDR2: SNHLY and FYNNEI. The CDR3 covers 12 residues.

The sample holds many counts of this clonotype. V is TRBV2 and J is TRBJ1-2; no firm D call. This CDR3 comprises 13 residues. V lost 3 bases to trimming and J lost 2 bases, with 7 bases between them. CDR1 is SNHLY and CDR2 is FYNNEI in the germline V gene. The CDR3 nucleotides are TGTGCCAGCAGTGAGGACTGGAACTATGGCTACACCTTC. Protein product: CASSEDWNYGYTF.

This clonotype was seen many times. The gene calls are TRBV5-1 and TRBJ2-3; D not resolved. The V and J ends lost 4 bases and 3 bases respectively, with 9 bases between them. Germline V gene lookup returns CDR1 SGHRS and CDR2 YFSETQ. The CDR3 spans 13 residues. The CDR3 DNA reads as TGCGCCAGCAGCGACTTGTATACAGATACGCAGTATTTT. Amino acids: CASSDLYTDTQYF.

This clonotype was counted ten times or more. The V call is TRBV25-1, the J call TRBJ1-2; 10 nucleotides match TRBD1. Germline V gives CDR1 MGHDK, CDR2 SYGVNS. J gave up 8 bases and V 3 bases, and 9 bases lay outside the gene matches. The CDR3 is 15 amino acids. In DNA, the CDR3 is TGTGCCAGCAGTGACGAGGGGACAGGGGTTTTCGGCTACACCTTC. The encoded protein is CASSDEGTGVFGYTF.

Ten or more counts support this clonotype. The chain combines TRBV9 with TRBJ2-1, with unresolved D. The CDR3 is 13 amino acids. Germline CDR1 reads SGDLS; CDR2 reads YYNGEE. V lost 0 bases and J 4 bases, leaving 5 bases between the germline ends. CDR3 bases: TGTGCCAGCAGCGTAGGATGGTACAATGAGCAGTTCTTC. It yields the protein CASSVGWYNEQFF.

This clonotype was picked up many times. The chain recombines TRBV12-3 or TRBV12-4 with TRBJ1-3; no definite D call. V gave up 2 bases and J gave up 3 bases, with 14 bases separating them. The CDR3 loop spans 16 amino acids. CDR3 nucleotide sequence: TGTGCCAGCAGTTTAACCTGGGCAGCCAATGGAAACACCATATATTTT. Its translation: CASSLTWAANGNTIYF.